Listed below are T cell receptor beta chains from one sample, sequenced in a study of spatial heterogeneity in lung cancer. TCRdb itself ran the 5' RACE reads through MiXCR, one entry per CDR3 protein. The sample yields roughly 40,000 distinct CDR3 sequences, 6% to 7% seen once. Sequencing was performed on PBMCs, taken at surgery. The receptor set was obtained from a female donor with early-stage non-small cell lung cancer. Each CDR3 is given with its conserved first and last residue. Fields, in order: V gene, D gene, clone size, CDR3 length, J gene, CDR3 protein, CDR3 DNA. D genes are given only for firm matches. Rows may omit the clone size; those that give it use once, few, many or a size class.

>TRBV4-1|TRBD1|few|17|TRBJ1-2
CASTSPDRGDSYYGYTF
TGCGCCAGCACCTCCCCGGACAGGGGCGATTCATACTATGGCTACACCTTC
>TRBV12-3/TRBV12-4|TRBD1|NA|15|TRBJ1-2
CASSPGQGTLWGYTF
TGTGCCAGCAGCCCGGGACAGGGGACCCTCTGGGGCTACACCTTC
>TRBV24-1|NA|many|15|TRBJ2-1
CATSDRTVDYNEQFF
TGTGCCACCAGTGATAGGACAGTTGACTACAATGAGCAGTTCTTC
>TRBV29-1|NA|many|11|TRBJ1-1
CSVIVNTEAFF
TGCAGCGTCATAGTAAACACTGAAGCTTTCTTT
>TRBV11-2|TRBD1|NA|16|TRBJ1-1
CASSQTGTGSGTEAFF
TGTGCCAGCAGCCAGACAGGGACGGGGTCAGGGACTGAAGCTTTCTTT
>TRBV3-1|NA|NA|12|TRBJ1-1
CASSQPYTEAFF
TGTGCCAGCAGCCAACCGTACACTGAAGCTTTCTTT
>TRBV12-3/TRBV12-4|NA|many|13|TRBJ1-2
CASSLGSSGGYTF
TGTGCCAGCAGTTTAGGGAGCTCGGGCGGCTACACCTTC
>TRBV7-9|NA|many|14|TRBJ1-1
CASSLEPPGTEAFF
TGTGCCAGCAGCTTAGAGCCCCCTGGCACTGAAGCTTTCTTT
>TRBV5-4|TRBD2|NA|15|TRBJ2-1
CASSTTSGADIEQFF
TGTGCCAGCAGTACTACTAGCGGGGCCGATATTGAGCAGTTCTTC
>TRBV7-9|NA|few|17|TRBJ1-4
CASSFPGAQATNEKLFF
TGTGCCAGCAGCTTTCCGGGGGCTCAGGCCACTAATGAAAAACTGTTTTTT